This is a list of T cell receptor beta chains from one sample in a study of shared clonotypes between healthy human individuals. Clones were read by immunoSEQ multiplex PCR, and TCRdb kept only the in-frame ones, dropping some. The sample holds about 1.1 million clones, approximately 77% seen once. The sample was memory CD4+ T cells from PBMCs. These receptors were obtained from a young man in good health. Some clones in this sample may be carry-over from other donors' samples. Each CDR3 is given with its conserved first and last residue. D genes are given only for firm matches. A clone size is listed for some rows: how often the clone was seen (once, few, many), or a class if it is expanded.

v_call,d_call,j_call,clone_size,cdr3_nt,cdr3_aa
TRBV4-3,-,TRBJ2-5,-,TGCGCCAGCAGCCAAGACCTCCTCGGAGAGACCCAGTACTTC,CASSQDLLGETQYF
TRBV11-2,TRBD2,TRBJ2-7,-,TGTGCCAGCAGAGGACTAGCGGGGCCCTACGAGCAGTACTTC,CASRGLAGPYEQYF
TRBV5-6,-,TRBJ2-2,-,TGTGCCAGCAGCTATCAGACTCGCCCGAACACCGGGGAGCTGTTTTTT,CASSYQTRPNTGELFF
TRBV5-1,TRBD1,TRBJ2-7,-,TGCGCCAGCAGCGCACTACAGGGGGACTACGAGCAGTACTTC,CASSALQGDYEQYF
TRBV29-1,-,TRBJ2-7,-,TGCAGCGTTAAAAGCGGTCGGGGGATTGGGCAGTACTTC,CSVKSGRGIGQYF
TRBV28,-,TRBJ1-2,-,TGTGCCAGCAGTTTATCAGAATATGGCTACACCTTC,CASSLSEYGYTF
TRBV9,TRBD1,TRBJ1-3,-,TGTGCCAGCAGCGTTACCGGACAGGGCTCTGGAAACACCATATATTTT,CASSVTGQGSGNTIYF
TRBV7-2,-,TRBJ1-5,few,TGTGCCAGCAGCTTAGGAGGCTCCCTCGGGCCCCAGCATTTT,CASSLGGSLGPQHF
TRBV29-1,TRBD1,TRBJ2-5,-,TGCAGCACGACAGGGGGCGTCGAGACCCAGTACTTC,CSTTGGVETQYF
TRBV27,-,TRBJ2-3,-,TGTGCCAGCAGTTTAGGGGGAACTCGCACAGATACGCAGTATTTT,CASSLGGTRTDTQYF
TRBV19,-,TRBJ1-5,-,TGTGCCAGCAGCTGGCGGGGCGGTCAGCCCCAGCATTTT,CASSWRGGQPQHF
TRBV18,-,TRBJ1-2,-,TGTGCCAGCTCACCAAAACAGCTAGATGGCTACACCTTC,CASSPKQLDGYTF
TRBV28,-,TRBJ1-3,-,TGTGCCAGCAACAATGGACGGGGAAGGGGAAACACCATATATTTT,CASNNGRGRGNTIYF
TRBV5-8,-,TRBJ2-3,-,TGTGCCAGCAGCTTGGCTGGGGATAGCACAGATACGCAGTATTTT,CASSLAGDSTDTQYF
TRBV19,-,TRBJ1-4,-,TGTGCCAGCCGGGACGGAGGTGGAGAAAAACTGTTTTTT,CASRDGGGEKLFF
TRBV19,-,TRBJ2-7,few,TGTGCCAGTAGTCCCCCGGTTGGGGGATCCTACGAGCAGTACTTC,CASSPPVGGSYEQYF
TRBV11-1,-,TRBJ1-1,-,TGTGCCAGCAGCTATGGGGACACTTCGAACACTGAAGCTTTCTTT,CASSYGDTSNTEAFF
TRBV5-1,-,TRBJ2-5,-,TGCGCCAGCAGCTTGACGGAAGAGACCCAGTACTTC,CASSLTEETQYF
TRBV4-2,TRBD2,TRBJ2-5,many,TGTGCCAGCAGCCCCCCGGCTAGCGGGACAAAGACCCAGTACTTC,CASSPPASGTKTQYF
TRBV6-6,-,TRBJ1-5,-,TGTGCCAGCAGTCTCGGGTCGGGTCACGGTCAGCCCCAGCATTTT,CASSLGSGHGQPQHF
TRBV5-6,-,TRBJ1-1,-,TGTGCCAGCAGTCCTTTGCGGGGAGAGAAGACTGAAGCTTTCTTT,CASSPLRGEKTEAFF
TRBV11-2,-,TRBJ2-1,few,TGTGCCAGCAGCCACCCCAGGACGGACTACAATGAGCAGTTCTTC,CASSHPRTDYNEQFF
TRBV30,-,TRBJ2-3,many,TGTGCCTGGACCCAAGGGGGGGGAGGGCGGAACACAGATACGCAGTATTTT,CAWTQGGGGRNTDTQYF
TRBV2,TRBD1,TRBJ1-2,-,TGTGCCAGCACCCTCACAGGGGTGCGGGGCTACACCTTC,CASTLTGVRGYTF
TRBV9,-,TRBJ2-7,-,TGTGCCAGCAGCCCCGTGAGGGCGGGGCCCTACGAGCAGTACTTC,CASSPVRAGPYEQYF
TRBV7-2,TRBD2,TRBJ2-7,-,TGTGCCAGCAGCCCCCCTTCTCTACTAGCGCACGCCGGAGAGCAGTACTTC,CASSPPSLLAHAGEQYF